This T cell receptor beta chain was found in a study of blood T cell repertoires in COVID-19. Overall study context: From the United States, Italy and Spain came samples of acute and convalescent COVID-19. T cells, B-cell-depleted T cells, or PBMCs provided the cDNA or gDNA that served as material.

The V gene's germline CDR1 is MNHEY and CDR2 SVGAGI. The CDR3 runs 13 residues. V dropped 4 bases and J dropped 0 bases, with 7 bases sitting between them. Original processing methods: Nucleated cell number was recorded as an estimate derived from reference gene primer amplification. Using immunoSEQ multiplex PCR, the repertoire was profiled, and TCRdb retains in-frame clones only, with some absent. V and J calls and clone size are given by that table; D and trimming were obtained from the DNA. The sample records around 280,000 clones, about 88% being singletons. Seattle's enrolled individuals joined amid active infection and were then monitored longitudinally.

This TCR was sampled from a woman aged 25 to 45 with COVID-19, enrolled during active disease. The sample comprised peripheral blood. V gene TRBV6-5 combines with J gene TRBJ2-7; D is undetermined. CDR3 sequence: CASSSWSSYEQYF. CDR3 nucleotide sequence: TGTGCCAGCAGTTCCTGGAGCTCCTACGAGCAGTACTTC.